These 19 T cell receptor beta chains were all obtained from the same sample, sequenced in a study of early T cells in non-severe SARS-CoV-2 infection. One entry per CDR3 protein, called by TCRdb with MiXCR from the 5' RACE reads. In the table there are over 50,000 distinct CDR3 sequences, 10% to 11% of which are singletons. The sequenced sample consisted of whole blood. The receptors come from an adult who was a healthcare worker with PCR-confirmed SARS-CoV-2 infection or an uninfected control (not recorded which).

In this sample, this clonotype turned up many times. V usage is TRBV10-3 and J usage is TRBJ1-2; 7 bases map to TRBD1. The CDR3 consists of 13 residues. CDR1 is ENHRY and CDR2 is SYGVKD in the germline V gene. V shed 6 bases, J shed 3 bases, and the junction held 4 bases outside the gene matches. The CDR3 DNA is TGTGCCATCAGGCCTGACAGGGACTATGGCTACACCTTC. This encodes CAIRPDRDYGYTF.

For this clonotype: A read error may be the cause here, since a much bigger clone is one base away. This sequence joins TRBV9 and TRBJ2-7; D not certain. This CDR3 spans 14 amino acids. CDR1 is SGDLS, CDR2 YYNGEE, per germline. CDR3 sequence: CACSEGSISYEQYF. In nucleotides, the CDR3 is TGTGCCTGCAGCGAAGGTAGTATTTCCTACGAGCAGTACTTC.

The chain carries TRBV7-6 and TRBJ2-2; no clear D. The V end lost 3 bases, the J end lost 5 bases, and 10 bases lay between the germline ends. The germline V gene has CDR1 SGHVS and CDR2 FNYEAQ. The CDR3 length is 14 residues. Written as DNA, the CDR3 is TGTGCCAGCAGCTTGGGAACCGGGACCGGGGAGCTGTTTTTT. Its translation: CASSLGTGTGELFF. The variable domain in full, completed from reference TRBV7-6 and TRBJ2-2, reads GAGVSQSPRYKVTKRGQDVALRCDPISGHVSLYWYRQALGQGPEFLTYFNYEAQQDKSGLPNDRFSAERPEGSISTLTIQRTEQRDSAMYRCASSLGTGTGELFFGEGSRLTVL.

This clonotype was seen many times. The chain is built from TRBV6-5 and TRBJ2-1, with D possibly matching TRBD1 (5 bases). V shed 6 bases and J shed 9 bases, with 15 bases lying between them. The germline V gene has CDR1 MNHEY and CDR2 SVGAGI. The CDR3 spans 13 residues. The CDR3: CASRPHQGGEQFF. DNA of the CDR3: TGTGCCAGCAGACCCCACCAGGGTGGTGAGCAGTTCTTC.

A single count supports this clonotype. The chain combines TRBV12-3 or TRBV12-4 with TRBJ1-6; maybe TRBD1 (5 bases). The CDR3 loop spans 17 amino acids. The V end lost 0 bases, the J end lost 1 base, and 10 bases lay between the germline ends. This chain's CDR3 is CASSLARGVSYNSPLHF. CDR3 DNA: TGTGCCAGCAGTTTAGCGCGGGGGGTATCCTATAATTCACCCCTCCACTTT.

CDR3 region: CASRHLRDNEQFF. The CDR3 nucleotides read TGTGCCAGCAGACACCTCCGGGACAATGAGCAGTTCTTC. The V and J genes are TRBV11-2 and TRBJ2-1; D remains ambiguous. The CDR3 is made up of 13 amino acids. The ends were cut back, 6 bases at V and 5 bases at J, with 11 bases in the middle. Germline V gene sequence: CDR1 SGHAT, CDR2 FQNNGV.

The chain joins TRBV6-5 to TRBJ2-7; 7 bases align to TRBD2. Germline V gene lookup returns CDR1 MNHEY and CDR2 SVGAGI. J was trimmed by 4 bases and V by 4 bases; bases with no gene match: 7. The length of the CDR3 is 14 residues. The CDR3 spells CASSSPGLPYEQYF. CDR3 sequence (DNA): TGTGCCAGCAGTTCCCCGGGACTACCTTACGAGCAGTACTTC.

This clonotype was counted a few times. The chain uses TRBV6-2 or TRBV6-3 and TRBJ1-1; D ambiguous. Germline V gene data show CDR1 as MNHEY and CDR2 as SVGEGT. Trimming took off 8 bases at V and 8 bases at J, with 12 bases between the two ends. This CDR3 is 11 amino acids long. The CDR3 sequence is CASVELGEAFF. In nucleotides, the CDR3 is TGTGCCAGCGTTGAGTTGGGGGAAGCTTTCTTT.

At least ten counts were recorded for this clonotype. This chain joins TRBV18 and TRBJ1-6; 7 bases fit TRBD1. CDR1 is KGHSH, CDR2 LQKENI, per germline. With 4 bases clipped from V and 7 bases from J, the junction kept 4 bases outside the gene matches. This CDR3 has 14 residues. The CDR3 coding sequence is TGTGCCAGCTCACAGACAGGGAAGAATTCACCCCTCCACTTT. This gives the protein CASSQTGKNSPLHF. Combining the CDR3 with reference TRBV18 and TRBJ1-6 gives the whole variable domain NAGVMQNPRHLVRRRGQEARLRCSPMKGHSHVYWYRQLPEEGLKFMVYLQKENIIDESGMPKERFSAEFPKEGPSILRIQQVVRGDSAAYFCASSQTGKNSPLHFGNGTRLTVT.

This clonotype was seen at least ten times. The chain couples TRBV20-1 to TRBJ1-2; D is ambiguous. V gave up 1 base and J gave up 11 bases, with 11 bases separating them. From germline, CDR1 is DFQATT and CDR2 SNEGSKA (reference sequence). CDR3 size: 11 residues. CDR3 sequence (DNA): TGCAGTGCTAGAGTACAGCTACTTTACACCTTC. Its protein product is CSARVQLLYTF.

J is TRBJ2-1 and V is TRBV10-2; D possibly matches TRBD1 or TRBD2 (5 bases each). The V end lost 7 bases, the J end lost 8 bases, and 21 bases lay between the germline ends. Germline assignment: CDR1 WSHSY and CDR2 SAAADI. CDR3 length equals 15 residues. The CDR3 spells CASTEAWDRTDEQFF. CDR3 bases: TGCGCCAGCACGGAGGCCTGGGACCGAACGGATGAGCAGTTCTTC.

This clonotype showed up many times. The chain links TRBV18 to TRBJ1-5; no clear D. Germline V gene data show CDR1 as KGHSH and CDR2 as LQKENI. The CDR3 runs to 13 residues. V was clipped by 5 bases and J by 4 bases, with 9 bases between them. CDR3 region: CASSGEINQPQHF. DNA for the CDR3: TGTGCCAGCTCAGGGGAGATAAATCAGCCCCAGCATTTT.

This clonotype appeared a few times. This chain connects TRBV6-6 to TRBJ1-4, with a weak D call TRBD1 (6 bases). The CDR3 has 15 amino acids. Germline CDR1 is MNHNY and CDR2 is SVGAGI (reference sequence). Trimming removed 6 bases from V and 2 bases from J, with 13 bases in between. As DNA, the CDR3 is TGTGCCAGCAGAGGGGACACGTGGACTAATGAAAAACTGTTTTTT. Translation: CASRGDTWTNEKLFF.

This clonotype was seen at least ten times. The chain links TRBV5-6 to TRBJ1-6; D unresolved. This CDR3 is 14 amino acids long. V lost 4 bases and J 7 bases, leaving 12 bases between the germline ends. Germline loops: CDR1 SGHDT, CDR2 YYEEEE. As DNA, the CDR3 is TGTGCCAGCAGCCCCGGACGGGAAAATTCACCCCTCCACTTT. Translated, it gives CASSPGRENSPLHF.

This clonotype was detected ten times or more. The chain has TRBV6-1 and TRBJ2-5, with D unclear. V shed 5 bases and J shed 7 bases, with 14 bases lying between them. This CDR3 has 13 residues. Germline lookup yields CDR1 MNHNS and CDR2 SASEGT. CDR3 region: CASSSSDTGTQYF. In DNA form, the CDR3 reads TGTGCCAGCAGTTCCAGCGACACGGGGACCCAGTACTTC.

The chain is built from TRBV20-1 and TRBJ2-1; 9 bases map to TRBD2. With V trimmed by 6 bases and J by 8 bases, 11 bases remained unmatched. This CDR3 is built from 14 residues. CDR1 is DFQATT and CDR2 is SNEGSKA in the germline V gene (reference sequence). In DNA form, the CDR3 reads TGCAGTGCGGATCAGCGGGGGGCAATCCATGAGCAGTTCTTC. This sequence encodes CSADQRGAIHEQFF.

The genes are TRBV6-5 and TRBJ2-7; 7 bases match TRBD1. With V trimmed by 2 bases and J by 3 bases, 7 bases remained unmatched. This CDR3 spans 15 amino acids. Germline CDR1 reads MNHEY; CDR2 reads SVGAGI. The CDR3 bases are TGTGCCAGCAGTTACACCGGGACAGAGCACTACGAGCAGTACTTC. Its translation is CASSYTGTEHYEQYF.

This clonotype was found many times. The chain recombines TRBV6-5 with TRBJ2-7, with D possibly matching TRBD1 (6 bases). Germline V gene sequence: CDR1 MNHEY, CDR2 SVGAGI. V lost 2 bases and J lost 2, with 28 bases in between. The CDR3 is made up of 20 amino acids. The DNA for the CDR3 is TGTGCCAGCAGTTACGCGATCCCAAACCTTCTGGACAGTCGAACCTACGAGCAGTACTTC. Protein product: CASSYAIPNLLDSRTYEQYF.

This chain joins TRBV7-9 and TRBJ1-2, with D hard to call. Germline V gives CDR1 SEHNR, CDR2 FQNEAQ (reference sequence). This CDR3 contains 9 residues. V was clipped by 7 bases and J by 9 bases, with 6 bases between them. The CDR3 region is CASMSRYTF. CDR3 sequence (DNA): TGTGCCAGCATGTCACGCTACACCTTC. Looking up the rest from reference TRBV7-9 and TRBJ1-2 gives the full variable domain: DTGVSQNPRHKITKRGQNVTFRCDPISEHNRLYWYRQTLGQGPEFLTYFQNEAQLEKSRLLSDRFSAERPKGSFSTLEIQRTEQGDSAMYLCASMSRYTFGSGTRLTVV.